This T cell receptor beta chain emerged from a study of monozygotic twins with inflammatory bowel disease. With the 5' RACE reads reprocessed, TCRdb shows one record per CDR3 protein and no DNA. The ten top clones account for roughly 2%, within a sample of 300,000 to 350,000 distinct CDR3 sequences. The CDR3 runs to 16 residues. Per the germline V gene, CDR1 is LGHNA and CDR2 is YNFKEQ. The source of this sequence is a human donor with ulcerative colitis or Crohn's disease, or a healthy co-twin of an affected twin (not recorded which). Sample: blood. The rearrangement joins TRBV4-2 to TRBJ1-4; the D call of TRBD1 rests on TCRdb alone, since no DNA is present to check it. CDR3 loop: CASSQVWGGVGEKLFF.